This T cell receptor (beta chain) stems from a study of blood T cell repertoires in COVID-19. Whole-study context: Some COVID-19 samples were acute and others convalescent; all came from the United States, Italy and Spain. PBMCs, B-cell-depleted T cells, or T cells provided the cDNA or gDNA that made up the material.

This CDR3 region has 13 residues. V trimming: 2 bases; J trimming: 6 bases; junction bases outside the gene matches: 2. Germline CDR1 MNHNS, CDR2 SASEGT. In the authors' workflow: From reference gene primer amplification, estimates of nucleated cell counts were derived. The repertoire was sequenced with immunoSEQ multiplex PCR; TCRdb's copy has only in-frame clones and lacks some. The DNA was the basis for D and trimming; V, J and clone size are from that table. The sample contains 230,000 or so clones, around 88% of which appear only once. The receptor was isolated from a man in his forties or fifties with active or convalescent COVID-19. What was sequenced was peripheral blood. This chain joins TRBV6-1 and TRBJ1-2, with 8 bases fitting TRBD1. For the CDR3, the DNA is TGTGCCAGCAGTGAAATGACAGGGGATGGCTACACCTTC. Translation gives CASSEMTGDGYTF.